This T cell receptor (beta chain) was sequenced in a study of prognosis after radiotherapy for stage I lung cancer. Study-level background: About a dozen patients' tumors were adenocarcinoma, and several patients' tumors were squamous cell carcinoma.

This clonotype occurred many times. In germline, CDR1 is SGHAT, CDR2 FQDESV (reference sequence). Trimming at V came to 1 base and at J to 3 bases, leaving 2 bases not matched to a gene. The CDR3 loop spans 15 amino acids. All patients showed node-negative disease on CT and PET/CT and lacked prior chemotherapy, radiotherapy or other malignancies. Peripheral blood was collected in volumes of six milliliters at each of two time points. Starting from genomic DNA, TCR beta CDR3 was amplified through two-round multiplex PCR. Primers targeting each individual TRBV and TRBJ gene were applied in first-round PCR. TCRdb re-called the multiplex PCR reads through MiXCR, storing one row per CDR3 protein. The data hold about 59,000 distinct CDR3 sequences, with about a quarter observed a single time.

The TCR sequence derives from a donor over 45 with non-small cell lung cancer. The chain employs TRBV11-1 and TRBJ2-1; the match to TRBD1 covers 8 bases. The material was PBMCs, obtained before or after stereotactic body radiation therapy (not recorded which). The CDR3 region is CASSLDGTGYNEQFF. CDR3 DNA sequence: TGTGCCAGCAGCTTAGACGGGACAGGCTACAATGAGCAGTTCTTC.